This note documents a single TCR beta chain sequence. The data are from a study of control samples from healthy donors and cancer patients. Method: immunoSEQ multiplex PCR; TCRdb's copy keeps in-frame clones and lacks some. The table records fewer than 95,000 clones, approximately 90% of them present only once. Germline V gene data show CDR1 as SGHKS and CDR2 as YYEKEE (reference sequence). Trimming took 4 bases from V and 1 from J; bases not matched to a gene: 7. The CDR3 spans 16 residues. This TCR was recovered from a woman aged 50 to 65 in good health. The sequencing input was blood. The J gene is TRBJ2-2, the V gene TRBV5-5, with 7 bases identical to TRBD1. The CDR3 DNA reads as TGTGCCAGCAGCACAGGGGACCAGAAGAACACCGGGGAGCTGTTTTTT. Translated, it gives CASSTGDQKNTGELFF.